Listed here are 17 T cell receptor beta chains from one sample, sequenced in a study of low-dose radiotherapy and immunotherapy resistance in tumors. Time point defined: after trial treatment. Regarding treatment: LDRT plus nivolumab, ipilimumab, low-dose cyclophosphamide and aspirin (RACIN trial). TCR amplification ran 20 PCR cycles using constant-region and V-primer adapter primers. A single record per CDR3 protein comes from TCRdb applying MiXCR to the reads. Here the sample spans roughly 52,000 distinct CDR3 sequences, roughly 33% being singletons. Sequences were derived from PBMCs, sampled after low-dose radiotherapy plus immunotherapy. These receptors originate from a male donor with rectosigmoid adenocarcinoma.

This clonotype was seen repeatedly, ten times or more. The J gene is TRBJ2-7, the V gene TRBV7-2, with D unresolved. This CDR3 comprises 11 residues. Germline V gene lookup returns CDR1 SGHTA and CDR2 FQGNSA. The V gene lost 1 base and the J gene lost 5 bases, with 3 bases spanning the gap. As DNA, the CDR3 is TGTGCCAGCAGCTTAGTCCACGAGCAGTACTTC. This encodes CASSLVHEQYF. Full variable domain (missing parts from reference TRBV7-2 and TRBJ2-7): GAGVSQSPSNKVTEKGKDVELRCDPISGHTALYWYRQSLGQGLEFLIYFQGNSAPDKSGLPSDRFSAERTGGSVSTLTIQRTQQEDSAVYLCASSLVHEQYFGPGTRLTVT.

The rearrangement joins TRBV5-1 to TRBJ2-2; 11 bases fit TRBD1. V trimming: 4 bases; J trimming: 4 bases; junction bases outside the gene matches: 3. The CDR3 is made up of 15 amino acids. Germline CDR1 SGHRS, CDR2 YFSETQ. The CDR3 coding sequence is TGCGCCAGCAGCCTCGGACAGGGGGCCACCGGGGAGCTGTTTTTT. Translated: CASSLGQGATGELFF.

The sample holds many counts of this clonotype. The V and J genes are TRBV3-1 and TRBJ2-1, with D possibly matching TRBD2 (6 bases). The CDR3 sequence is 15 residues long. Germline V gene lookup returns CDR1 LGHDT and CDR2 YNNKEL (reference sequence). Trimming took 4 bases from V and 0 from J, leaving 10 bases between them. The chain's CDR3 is CASSPRESSYNEQFF. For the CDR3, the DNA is TGTGCCAGCAGCCCCCGGGAGAGCTCCTACAATGAGCAGTTCTTC.

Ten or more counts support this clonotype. CDR3 DNA: TGTGCCAGCAGCCCCCCGGGTGGGGGTACAGATACGCAGTATTTT. It specifies CASSPPGGGTDTQYF. The V call is TRBV7-8, the J call TRBJ2-3; D tentatively fits TRBD1 or TRBD2 (5 bases each). The CDR3 has 15 residues. Germline CDR1 SGHVS, CDR2 FQNEAQ. Trimming took 5 bases from V and 3 from J, leaving 15 bases between them.

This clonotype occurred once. CDR3 protein: CASSSPLADPYNEQFF. The CDR3 bases are TGTGCCAGCAGTTCGCCACTAGCGGACCCATACAATGAGCAGTTCTTC. The chain joins TRBV27 to TRBJ2-1, with 8 nucleotides matching TRBD2. Per germline, CDR1 MNHEY and CDR2 SMNVEV (reference sequence). The ends lost 4 bases at V and 4 bases at J; junction bases unmatched: 9. The CDR3 totals 16 residues.

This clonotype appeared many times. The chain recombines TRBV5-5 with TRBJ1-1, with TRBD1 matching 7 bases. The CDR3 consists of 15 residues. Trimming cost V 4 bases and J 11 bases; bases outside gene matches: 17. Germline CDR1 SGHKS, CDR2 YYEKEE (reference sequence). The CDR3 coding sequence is TGTGCCAGCAGCCCCACATCGGGGAGACAGGGTCCCGCTTTCTTT. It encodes CASSPTSGRQGPAFF.

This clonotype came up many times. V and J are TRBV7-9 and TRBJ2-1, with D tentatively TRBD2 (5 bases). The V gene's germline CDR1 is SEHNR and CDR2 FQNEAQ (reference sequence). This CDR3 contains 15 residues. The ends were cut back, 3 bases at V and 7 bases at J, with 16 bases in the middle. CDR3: CASSFRIAIGNEQFF. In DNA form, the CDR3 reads TGTGCCAGCAGCTTTAGGATAGCGATAGGGAATGAGCAGTTCTTC.

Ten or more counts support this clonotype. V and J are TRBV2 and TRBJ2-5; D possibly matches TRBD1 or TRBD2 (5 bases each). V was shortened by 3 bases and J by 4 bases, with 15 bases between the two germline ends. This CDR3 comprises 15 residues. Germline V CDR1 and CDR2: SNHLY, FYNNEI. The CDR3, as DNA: TGTGCCAGCAGTGACGTTGGGGGTAAAAGAGAGACCCAGTACTTC. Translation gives CASSDVGGKRETQYF.

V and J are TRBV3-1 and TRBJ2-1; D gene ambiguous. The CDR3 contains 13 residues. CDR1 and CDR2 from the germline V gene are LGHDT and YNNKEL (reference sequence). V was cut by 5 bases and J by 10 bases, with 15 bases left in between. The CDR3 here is CASSSGQWIEQFF. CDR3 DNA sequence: TGTGCCAGCAGCTCCGGGCAATGGATAGAGCAGTTCTTC.

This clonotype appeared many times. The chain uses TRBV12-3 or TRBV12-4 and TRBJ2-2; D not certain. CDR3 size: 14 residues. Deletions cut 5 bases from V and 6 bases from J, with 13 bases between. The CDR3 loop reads CASSVVEGSGELFF. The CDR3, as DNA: TGTGCCAGCAGTGTGGTAGAAGGGTCCGGGGAGCTGTTTTTT.

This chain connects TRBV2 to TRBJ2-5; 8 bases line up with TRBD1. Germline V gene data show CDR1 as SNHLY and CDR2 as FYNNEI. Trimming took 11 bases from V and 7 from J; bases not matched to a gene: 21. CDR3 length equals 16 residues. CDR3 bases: TGTGCCGTAGAAGGGTCCCTCGCAGGGGGCGCAGGGACCCAGTACTTC. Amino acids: CAVEGSLAGGAGTQYF.

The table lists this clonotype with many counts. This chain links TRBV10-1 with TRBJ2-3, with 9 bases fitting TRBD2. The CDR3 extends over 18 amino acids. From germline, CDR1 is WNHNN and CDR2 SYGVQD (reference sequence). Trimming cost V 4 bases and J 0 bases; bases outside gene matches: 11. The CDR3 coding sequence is TGCGCCAGCAGTGCCCCCGTGGCTAGCGGGGAAAGCACAGATACGCAGTATTTT. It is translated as CASSAPVASGESTDTQYF.

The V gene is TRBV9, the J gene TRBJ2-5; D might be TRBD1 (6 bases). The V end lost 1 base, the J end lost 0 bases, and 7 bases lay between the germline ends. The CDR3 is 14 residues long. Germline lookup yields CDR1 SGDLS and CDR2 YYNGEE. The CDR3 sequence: CASSVRGYQETQYF. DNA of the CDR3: TGTGCCAGCAGCGTAAGGGGGTACCAAGAGACCCAGTACTTC. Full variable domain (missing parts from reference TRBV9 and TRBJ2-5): DSGVTQTPKHLITATGQRVTLRCSPRSGDLSVYWYQQSLDQGLQFLIQYYNGEERAKGNILERFSAQQFPDLHSELNLSSLELGDSALYFCASSVRGYQETQYFGPGTRLLVL.

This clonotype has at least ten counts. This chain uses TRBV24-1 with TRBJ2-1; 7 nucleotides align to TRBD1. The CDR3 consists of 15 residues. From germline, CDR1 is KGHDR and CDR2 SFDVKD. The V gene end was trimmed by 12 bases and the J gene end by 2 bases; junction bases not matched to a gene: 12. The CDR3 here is CAADRADLTYNEQFF. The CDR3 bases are TGTGCCGCCGACAGGGCCGATCTCACCTACAATGAGCAGTTCTTC.

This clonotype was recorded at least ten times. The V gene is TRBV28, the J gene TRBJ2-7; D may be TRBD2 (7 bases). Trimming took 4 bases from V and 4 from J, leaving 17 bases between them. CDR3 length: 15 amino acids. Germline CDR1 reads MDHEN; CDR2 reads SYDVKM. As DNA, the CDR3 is TGTGCCAGCAGTTCCCCGGGGGGCGGGCAATACGAGCAGTACTTC. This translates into CASSSPGGGQYEQYF. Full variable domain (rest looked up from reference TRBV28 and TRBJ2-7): DVKVTQSSRYLVKRTGEKVFLECVQDMDHENMFWYRQDPGLGLRLIYFSYDVKMKEKGDIPEGYSVSREKKERFSLILESASTNQTSMYLCASSSPGGGQYEQYFGPGTRLTVT.

The CDR3 loop reads CASSDGTSGGPTDTQYF. Written as DNA, the CDR3 is TGTGCCAGCAGCGACGGGACTAGCGGGGGGCCCACAGATACGCAGTATTTT. The chain uses TRBV13 and TRBJ2-3; 15 bases map to TRBD2. The junction had 5 bases not matched to a gene; V was cut back by 5 bases and J by 2 bases. CDR1 PRHDT and CDR2 FYEKMQ come from the germline V gene (reference sequence). The CDR3 is 17 residues long.

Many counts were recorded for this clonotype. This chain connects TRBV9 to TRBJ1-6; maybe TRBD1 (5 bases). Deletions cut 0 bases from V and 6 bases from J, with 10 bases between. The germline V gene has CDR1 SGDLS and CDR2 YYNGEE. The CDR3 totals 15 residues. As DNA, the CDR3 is TGTGCCAGCAGCGTAGAGCAGGGTAGTAATTCACCCCTCCACTTT. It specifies CASSVEQGSNSPLHF.